These 3 T cell receptor beta chains came from one sample sequenced in a study of cytomegalovirus exposure and HLA in healthy donors. Researchers ran the PCR with 60 Vbeta and 13 Jbeta primers. Method: immunoSEQ multiplex PCR; TCRdb's copy keeps in-frame clones and lacks some. The sample comprises more than 150,000 clones, roughly four fifths of which are singletons, and around 2.2% rests with the top ten. What was sequenced was PBMCs. The receptors originated from a woman in her thirties in good health and CMV-seronegative.

The chain has TRBV6-5 and TRBJ2-7; perhaps TRBD2 as D (7 bases). The CDR3 runs 12 residues. Germline values: CDR1 MNHEY, CDR2 SVGAGI. Trimming shortened V by 6 bases and J by 2 bases, and 8 bases separated the two germline ends. The CDR3 loop reads CASRGGPYEQYF. CDR3 sequence (DNA): TGTGCCAGCAGGGGGGGGCCCTACGAGCAGTACTTC.

The chain has TRBV25-1 and TRBJ2-5; tentatively, D is TRBD1 (6 bases). Germline V gene data show CDR1 as MGHDK and CDR2 as SYGVNS. The CDR3 covers 12 residues. Trimming pared 6 bases from V and 4 bases from J, leaving 9 bases between. For the CDR3, the DNA is TGTGCCAGCAGGAACAGGGTAGAGACCCAGTACTTC. This encodes CASRNRVETQYF. Full variable domain (missing parts from reference TRBV25-1 and TRBJ2-5): EADIYQTPRYLVIGTGKKITLECSQTMGHDKMYWYQQDPGMELHLIHYSYGVNSTEKGDLSSESTVSRIRTEHFPLTLESARPSHTSQYLCASRNRVETQYFGPGTRLLVL.

V gene TRBV2 combines with J gene TRBJ1-5; D is possibly TRBD1 (5 bases). The V end lost 2 bases, the J end lost 9 bases, and 17 bases lay between the germline ends. Germline V gene lookup returns CDR1 SNHLY and CDR2 FYNNEI. The CDR3 runs 15 residues. CDR3 sequence (DNA): TGTGCCAGCAGTGAAAATGGAGGGGCCGCGGTGCCCCAGCATTTT. It is translated as CASSENGGAAVPQHF.